This T cell receptor (beta chain) was profiled in a study of molecular identifiers for immune sequencing clone quantification (dated by TCRdb to the late 2010s). Notes on the research overall: For a replicate experiment, the RNA from either about 20,000 or 100,000 naive CD8 T cells was divided into five aliquots, and four of those aliquots went on to sequencing. CD8 T cells were used in a methods study to benchmark molecular-identifier clustering-based TCR repertoire sequencing (MIDCIRS) and TCR RNA copy counting.

Note on this clonotype: Its antigen remains undetermined. It has no much larger one-base neighbor in the sample; base qualities were not kept.

Naive CD8 T cell libraries were made from around 18,000 to 910,000 sorted cells using 10%, 30% or 50% of purified RNA. Naive CD8 T cells, defined as CD8+CD4-CCR7+CD45RA+, were FACS-sorted into RLT Plus buffer on a BD FACSAria II. Detection sensitivity was tested by spiking Jurkat RNA equal to around 11 TCR copies' worth into samples containing 20,000-1,000,000 naive CD8 T cells. Enrichment of CD8 T cells was performed with RosetteSep CD8+ T Cell Enrichment Cocktail and Ficoll-Paque, after which ACK red cell lysis was carried out. Trimming removed 2 bases from V and 5 bases from J; the gene matches leave 4 bases unexplained. From the cysteine up to the phenylalanine, the CDR3 has a length of 16 residues. Kept here is only the CDR3 DNA, which spans 48 bases and is read in frame from base 1. CDR1 is given as MDHEN and CDR2 as SYDVKM, both from the germline V gene. What the work shows at the level of the full study, not this receptor alone: Naive libraries contained spiked-in Jurkat TCR RNA (approximately nine copies' worth), which is not part of the donor repertoire. The sizes of highly expanded clones could end up underestimated when identical TCR molecules share a barcode. Modeling gave approximately 3 recovered TCR RNA copies per cell versus about ten by digital PCR, implying around 31% capture efficiency. In CMV-specific effector cells, over 99% of molecules were held by clones above 20 RNA copies, whereas under 1% of molecules were held by such clones in naive cells. When barcode sub-clustering was omitted, TCR diversity was inflated by chimeric consensus sequences, with chimeras reaching as high as 47%. A single cell's worth of spiked-in Jurkat TCR RNA was reported detectable even among 900,000 to 1,000,000 naive CD8 T cells.

Library construction relied on PCR. For sequencing, an Illumina HiSeq 4000 was employed. Bulk TCR libraries were made following a previously described method, with the TCR primers given in Table S5. Purification of total RNA was performed with the Qiagen AllPrep DNA/RNA kit. Before analysis, reads from multiple sequencing runs of the same library were pooled. On the study's bioinformatics: Reads were retained only if an exact TCR constant sequence was present, and the retained reads were trimmed to 150 nt and grouped according to their 12-nt molecular barcodes. Reads within each barcode group were sub-clustered using a 15% Levenshtein threshold, and quality-weighted consensus sequences were constructed for each RNA molecule. Non-functional sequences were excluded, and lower-count sequences lying one edit away from another sequence were also excluded. Barcode sub-clusters with fewer than 20% of the maximum read count were removed, based on fitting two negative binomial distributions. Through fastp at Q25 and MiXCR, TCRdb rebuilt clones from the public reads, retaining in-frame beta chains. Records with the same CDR3 protein are collapsed into one entry carrying the most frequent genes and DNA. None of the V and J calls come from the authors' own analysis; TCRdb made them. For this sample the table gives 350,000 or so distinct CDR3 sequences, of which 20% to 25% were detected only once. Clones ranked in the top ten supply approximately 0.8% of the sample.

The material sequenced was naive CD8+ T cells from blood, with Jurkat cell RNA spiked in. Interpreted using the paper, the cell subset or site label stands for: FACS-sorted CD8+CD4-CCR7+CD45RA+ naive T cells. This sequence uses TRBV28 and TRBJ2-3; TRBD2 agrees with 13 junctional bases. The receptor's source is a human donor in good health. Some libraries in this study had Jurkat cell RNA spiked in. CDR3 region: CASSLLGLAGEDTQYF. The sequence in DNA is TGTGCCAGCAGTTTACTCGGACTAGCGGGAGAAGATACGCAGTATTTT.